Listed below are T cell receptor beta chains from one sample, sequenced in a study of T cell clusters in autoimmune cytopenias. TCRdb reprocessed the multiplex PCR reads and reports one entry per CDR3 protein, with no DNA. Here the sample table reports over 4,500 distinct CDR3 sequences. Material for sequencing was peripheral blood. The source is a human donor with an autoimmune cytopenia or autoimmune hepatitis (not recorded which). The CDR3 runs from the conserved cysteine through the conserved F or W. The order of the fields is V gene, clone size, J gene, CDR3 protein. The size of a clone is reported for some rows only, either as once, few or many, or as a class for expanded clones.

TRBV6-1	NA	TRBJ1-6	CASKIGAGTNSPLHF
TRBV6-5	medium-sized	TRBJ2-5	CASSYSSEADEYF
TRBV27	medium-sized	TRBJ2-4	CATEAYNIQYF
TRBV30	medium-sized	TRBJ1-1	CAWSGQGWSGEAFF
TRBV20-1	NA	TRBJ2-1	CSARPGLYGEQFF
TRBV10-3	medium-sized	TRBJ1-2	CAISEKGDYGYTF
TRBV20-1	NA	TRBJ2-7	CSAHPLGQGGYEQYF
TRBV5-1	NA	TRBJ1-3	CASSLAGGGAGNTIYF
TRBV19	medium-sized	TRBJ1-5	CASSIEAAAPHF
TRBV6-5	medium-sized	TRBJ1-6	CASSRQGSAYNSPLHF
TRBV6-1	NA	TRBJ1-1	CASILYTEAFF
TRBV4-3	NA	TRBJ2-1	CASSQSGLALYNEQFF
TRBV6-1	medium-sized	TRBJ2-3	CASSEVAGVTDTQYF
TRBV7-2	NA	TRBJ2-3	CASSLGGPTDTQYF
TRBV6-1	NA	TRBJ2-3	CASRRLSGGPDTQYF
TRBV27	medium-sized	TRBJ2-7	CASSSGLSYEQYF
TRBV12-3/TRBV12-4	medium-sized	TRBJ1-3	CASTVTGTIGNTIYF
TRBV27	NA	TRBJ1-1	CASSPGTANTEAFF
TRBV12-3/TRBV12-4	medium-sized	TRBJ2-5	CASSLVFDREETQYF
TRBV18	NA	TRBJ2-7	CASSPPGQGANEQYF
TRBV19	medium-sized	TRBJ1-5	CASSEPGQGFNQPQHF
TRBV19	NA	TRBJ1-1	CASSGRDRDGAFF
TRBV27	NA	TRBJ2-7	CASSLSWGRRVDHHEQYF
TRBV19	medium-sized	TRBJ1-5	CASSAGFQPQHF
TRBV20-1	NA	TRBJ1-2	CSARSQPPNYGYTF
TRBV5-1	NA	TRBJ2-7	CASSLVQGASYEQYF
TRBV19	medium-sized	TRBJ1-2	CASSLRTGGPIGYTF
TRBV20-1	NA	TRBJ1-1	CSAQGLQGTEAFF
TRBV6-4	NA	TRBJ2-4	CASSATGGVAKNIQYF
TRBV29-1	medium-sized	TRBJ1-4	CSVEGTATNEKLFF
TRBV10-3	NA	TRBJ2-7	CAISGGLAGDEQYF
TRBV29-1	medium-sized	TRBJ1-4	CSVEGGDEKLFF
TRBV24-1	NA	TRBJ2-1	CATSQTGGWGYNEQFF
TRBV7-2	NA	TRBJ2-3	CASSFRPRGQITDTQYF
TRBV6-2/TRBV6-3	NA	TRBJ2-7	CASSRTGTYEQYF
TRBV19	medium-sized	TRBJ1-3	CASSISGQGLSGNTIYF
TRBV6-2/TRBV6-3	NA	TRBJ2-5	CASSYLVGNSGRQETQYF
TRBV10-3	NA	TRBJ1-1	CAIRGPQRNEAFF
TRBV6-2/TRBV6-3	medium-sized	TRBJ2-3	CASSRRLASSTDTQYF
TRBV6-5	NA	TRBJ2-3	CASSTGPGGSTDTQYF
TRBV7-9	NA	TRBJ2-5	CASSPQGSIAETQYF
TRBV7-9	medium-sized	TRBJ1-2	CASSPGRSVGYTF
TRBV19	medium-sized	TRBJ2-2	CASSIPRSTGELFF
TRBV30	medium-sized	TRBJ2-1	CAWSVKLAVNEQFF
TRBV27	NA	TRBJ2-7	CASSWGGQSSYEQYF
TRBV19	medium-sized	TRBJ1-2	CAAQGRNYGYTF
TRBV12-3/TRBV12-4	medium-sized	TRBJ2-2	CASSLSAGLNTGELFF
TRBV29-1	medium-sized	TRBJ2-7	CSVEQGAYEQYF
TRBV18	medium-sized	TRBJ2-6	CASSPFGGASGANVLTF
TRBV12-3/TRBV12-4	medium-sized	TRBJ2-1	CASSFPLAGGRYEQFF
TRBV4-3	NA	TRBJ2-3	CASSHQTVTTDTQYF
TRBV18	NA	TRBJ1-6	CASSPNRSVRSPLHF
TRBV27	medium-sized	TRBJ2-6	CASTGSGSGANVLTF
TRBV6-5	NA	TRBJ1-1	CASSYGVGDRNTEAFF
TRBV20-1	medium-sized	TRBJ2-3	CSARKAGDADTQYF
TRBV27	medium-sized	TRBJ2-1	CASSLSGLVSNEQFF
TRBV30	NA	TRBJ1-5	CAWSVGSRNQPQHF
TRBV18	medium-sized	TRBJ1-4	CASSPPAGATNEKLFF
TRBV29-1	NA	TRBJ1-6	CSVEEWAEQGVDSPLHF
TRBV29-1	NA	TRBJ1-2	CSVVGQVGYGYTF